A selection of T cell receptor beta chains follows, all from one sample in a study of Graves' ophthalmopathy and Graves' hyperthyroidism. TCRdb ran MiXCR on the multiplex PCR reads and lists one entry per CDR3 protein. The data hold 660,000 or so distinct CDR3 sequences, with just over 40% observed a single time. Sequenced sample: peripheral blood. These TCRs come from an adult man with Graves' ophthalmopathy. The CDR3 runs from the conserved cysteine through the conserved F or W. A D gene is named only where the DNA matches it firmly. Size tells how often a clone was seen (once, few, many) or the class of an expanded clone, and some rows leave it out.

D	size	J	V	length	CDR3	DNA
.	.	TRBJ2-7	TRBV7-9	15	CASSSTQGRSYEQYF	TGTGCCAGCAGCTCTACCCAGGGGCGATCCTACGAGCAGTACTTC
TRBD2	many	TRBJ2-5	TRBV4-3	16	CASSQDLLARGETQYF	TGCGCCAGCAGCCAAGATTTACTAGCGAGGGGAGAGACCCAGTACTTC
TRBD1	once	TRBJ1-2	TRBV27	14	CASRTQGASNGYTF	TGTGCCAGCAGGACGCAGGGGGCTAGTAATGGCTACACCTTC
.	many	TRBJ1-5	TRBV6-5	14	CASSYSIRNQPQHF	TGTGCCAGCAGTTACTCGATCCGAAATCAGCCCCAGCATTTT
TRBD1	few	TRBJ2-7	TRBV4-3	16	CASSQDGQGGSYEQYF	TGCGCCAGCAGCCAAGACGGACAGGGGGGGAGCTACGAGCAGTACTTC
.	many	TRBJ2-2	TRBV7-9	13	CASSFGGSGELFF	TGTGCCAGCAGCTTTGGAGGGTCCGGGGAGCTGTTTTTT
TRBD1	once	TRBJ2-1	TRBV12-3/TRBV12-4	18	CASSLRGTGGALYNEQFF	TGTGCCAGCAGTTTAAGGGGGACAGGGGGGGCACTCTACAATGAGCAGTTCTTC
.	few	TRBJ2-7	TRBV11-2	17	CASSLSPYGGSSYEQYF	TGTGCCAGCAGCTTATCCCCTTACGGGGGAAGCTCCTACGAGCAGTACTTC
.	.	TRBJ1-1	TRBV27	13	CASSWGGNTEAFF	TGTGCCAGCAGTTGGGGCGGTAACACTGAAGCTTTCTTT
TRBD1	.	TRBJ2-7	TRBV10-3	14	CAISEVTGAYEQYF	TGTGCCATCAGTGAGGTGACAGGGGCCTACGAGCAGTACTTC
TRBD2	.	TRBJ2-5	TRBV15	17	CATSSSPGTSGGETQYF	TGTGCCACCAGCAGCTCCCCCGGGACTAGCGGGGGAGAGACCCAGTACTTC
.	.	TRBJ1-6	TRBV12-3/TRBV12-4	17	CASKPDSAGAPNSPLHF	TGTGCCAGCAAGCCTGATTCGGCGGGGGCCCCGAATTCACCCCTCCACTTT
.	.	TRBJ2-5	TRBV7-8	17	CASTTKDAWGPKETHYF	TGTGCCAGCACCACGAAGGATGCCTGGGGGCCGAAAGAGACCCACTACTTC
TRBD1	few	TRBJ1-2	TRBV14	16	CASSQGSRGQGNGYTF	TGTGCCAGCAGCCAAGGAAGTAGGGGACAGGGGAATGGCTACACCTTC
TRBD1	.	TRBJ2-7	TRBV10-3	14	CATEAGTGDYEQYF	TGTGCCACCGAAGCCGGGACAGGGGACTACGAGCAGTACTTC
TRBD2	.	TRBJ2-5	TRBV5-5	17	CASSLGLAGGPGETQYF	TGTGCCAGCAGCTTGGGACTAGCGGGAGGGCCGGGAGAGACCCAGTACTTC
TRBD2	.	TRBJ2-7	TRBV10-2	13	CAWSGGLRYEQYF	TGTGCCTGGAGCGGGGGACTGCGCTACGAGCAGTACTTC
TRBD1	.	TRBJ1-5	TRBV10-3	13	CAIRLQGKGPQHF	TGTGCCATCAGATTACAGGGGAAGGGGCCCCAGCATTTT
.	few	TRBJ2-3	TRBV29-1	14	CSVFRSGLTDTQYF	TGCAGCGTTTTCAGATCGGGGCTCACAGATACGCAGTATTTT
TRBD2	few	TRBJ2-7	TRBV7-2	15	CASSINSGTSDKQYF	TGTGCCAGCAGCATAAACTCCGGGACTAGCGATAAGCAGTACTTC
.	many	TRBJ2-7	TRBV7-3	16	CASSLYPSGQGYEQYF	TGTGCCAGCAGCTTATACCCCTCGGGGCAGGGATACGAGCAGTACTTC
TRBD2	.	TRBJ2-3	TRBV7-9	14	CASSSGLATDTQYF	TGTGCCAGCAGCTCGGGACTAGCCACAGATACGCAGTATTTT
.	many	TRBJ1-2	TRBV12-3/TRBV12-4	14	CASSRTALNYGYTF	TGTGCCAGCAGTCGGACAGCACTCAACTATGGCTACACCTTC
.	.	TRBJ2-5	TRBV12-3/TRBV12-4	12	CASSSQNQPQYF	TGTGCCAGCAGTTCTCAGAATCAGCCCCAGTACTTC
.	.	TRBJ2-2	TRBV9	11	CASSPSPGRSF	TGTGCCAGCAGCCCAAGCCCCGGCAGGAGCTTT
.	few	TRBJ1-5	TRBV4-2	16	CASSQDRGTGNQPQHF	TGTGCCAGCAGCCAAGATCGCGGCACAGGCAATCAGCCCCAGCATTTT
.	.	TRBJ1-5	TRBV10-3	13	CAIKGVGNQPQHF	TGTGCCATCAAGGGTGTGGGCAATCAGCCCCAGCATTTT
TRBD1	.	TRBJ1-2	TRBV7-9	14	CASSYRQGAGGYTF	TGTGCCAGCAGCTACCGACAGGGGGCTGGTGGCTACACCTTC
TRBD1	few	TRBJ2-1	TRBV7-8	11	CASRQGDEQFF	TGTGCCAGCAGACAGGGGGATGAGCAGTTCTTC
.	few	TRBJ1-6	TRBV5-1	17	CASSPGRADSYNSPLHF	TGCGCCAGCAGCCCCGGCAGGGCCGACTCCTATAATTCACCCCTCCACTTT
TRBD1	.	TRBJ2-7	TRBV19	13	CARRGGQGHEQYF	TGTGCCAGAAGGGGGGGACAGGGACACGAGCAGTACTTC